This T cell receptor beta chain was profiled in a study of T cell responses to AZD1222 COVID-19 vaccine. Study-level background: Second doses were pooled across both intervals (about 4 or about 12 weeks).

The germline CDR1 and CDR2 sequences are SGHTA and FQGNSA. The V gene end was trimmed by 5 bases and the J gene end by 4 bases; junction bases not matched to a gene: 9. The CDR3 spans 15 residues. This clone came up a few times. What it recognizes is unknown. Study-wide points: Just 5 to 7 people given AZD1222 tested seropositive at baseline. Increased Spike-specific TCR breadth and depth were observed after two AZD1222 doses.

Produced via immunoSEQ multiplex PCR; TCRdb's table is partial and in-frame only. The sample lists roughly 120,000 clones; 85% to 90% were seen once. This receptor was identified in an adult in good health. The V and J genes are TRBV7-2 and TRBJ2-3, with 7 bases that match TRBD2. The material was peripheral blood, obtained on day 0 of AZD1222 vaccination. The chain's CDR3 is CASSLQLAASDTQYF. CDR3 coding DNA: TGTGCCAGCAGCCTCCAGCTAGCGGCTTCAGATACGCAGTATTTT.